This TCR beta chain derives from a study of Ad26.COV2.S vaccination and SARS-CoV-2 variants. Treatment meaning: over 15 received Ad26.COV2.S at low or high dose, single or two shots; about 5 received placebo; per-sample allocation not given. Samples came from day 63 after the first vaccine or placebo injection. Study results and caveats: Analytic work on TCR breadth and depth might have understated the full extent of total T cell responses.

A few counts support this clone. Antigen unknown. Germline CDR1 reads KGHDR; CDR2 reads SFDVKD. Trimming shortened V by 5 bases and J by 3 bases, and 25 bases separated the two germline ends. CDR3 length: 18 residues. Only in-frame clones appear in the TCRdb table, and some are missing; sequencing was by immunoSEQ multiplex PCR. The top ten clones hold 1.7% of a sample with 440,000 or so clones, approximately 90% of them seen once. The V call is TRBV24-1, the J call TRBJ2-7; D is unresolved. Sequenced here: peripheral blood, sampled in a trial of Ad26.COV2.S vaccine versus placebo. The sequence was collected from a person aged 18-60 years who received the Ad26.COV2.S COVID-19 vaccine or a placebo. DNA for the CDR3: TGTGCCACCAGTGCCGAAAGGCAGACGATCCTCCTGGGCTACGAGCAGTACTTC. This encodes CATSAERQTILLGYEQYF.